This is a list of T cell receptor beta chains from one sample in a study of CD8 T cells in ankylosing spondylitis. TCRdb re-analysed the 5' RACE reads in MiXCR, keeping a single row per CDR3 protein. The sample shows about 840,000 distinct CDR3 sequences, about 12% of them seen only once. Sequencing used blood, either unsorted or a sorted T cell fraction (not recorded which). The source of these receptors is a male donor with ankylosing spondylitis. CDR3s include the opening cysteine and the closing phenylalanine or tryptophan. Fields, in order: V gene, D gene, clone size, CDR3 length, J gene, CDR3 protein, CDR3 DNA. The D gene is left open where the match is weak. Not every row has a clone size; where given, it reads once, few, many or a size class.

>TRBV4-3|NA|NA|14|TRBJ2-1
CASSQTPGGGQEFF
TGCGCCAGCAGCCAGACCCCGGGGGGGGGACAGGAGTTCTTC
>TRBV4-3|TRBD1|NA|15|TRBJ2-2
CASSNRDREVGELFF
TGCGCCAGCAGCAACCGGGACAGGGAAGTGGGGGAGCTGTTTTTT
>TRBV7-2|NA|few|13|TRBJ2-5
CASSPRQSETQYF
TGTGCCAGCAGCCCCCGACAGAGCGAGACCCAGTACTTC
>TRBV30|NA|NA|14|TRBJ2-7
CAWSPRTQSYEQYF
TGTGCCTGGAGTCCCCGGACACAGTCCTACGAGCAGTACTTC
>TRBV7-9|NA|NA|15|TRBJ1-1
CASSWSGEMNTEAFF
TGTGCCAGCAGCTGGAGCGGGGAAATGAACACTGAAGCTTTCTTT
>TRBV28|NA|NA|13|TRBJ1-4
CASGGRGIEKLFF
TGTGCCAGCGGCGGGAGGGGGATTGAAAAACTGTTTTTT
>TRBV20-1|TRBD1|NA|15|TRBJ2-7
CSAPPPGQGPSTQYF
TGCAGTGCACCACCCCCGGGACAGGGGCCTTCAACGCAGTACTTC
>TRBV6-5|NA|few|15|TRBJ1-5
CASSYRRTVNQPQHF
TGTGCCAGCAGTTACCGCCGGACAGTAAATCAGCCCCAGCATTTT
>TRBV20-1|TRBD1|many|12|TRBJ2-7
CSAPGQRYEQYF
TGCAGTGCTCCGGGACAGCGATACGAGCAGTACTTC
>TRBV12-3/TRBV12-4|NA|NA|12|TRBJ2-5
CDSSLIEETQYF
TGTGACAGCAGTTTGATAGAAGAGACCCAGTACTTC
>TRBV4-3|NA|many|15|TRBJ1-4
CASSQGTDVGEKLFF
TGCGCCAGCAGCCAAGGGACAGACGTAGGAGAAAAACTGTTTTTT
>TRBV7-2|NA|few|13|TRBJ1-1
CASSPARRAEAFF
TGTGCCAGCAGCCCCGCAAGAAGAGCTGAAGCTTTCTTT
>TRBV4-1|NA|NA|15|TRBJ1-2
CASSQKGREAMRYTF
TGCGCCAGCAGCCAAAAGGGCCGTGAGGCTATGCGATACACCTTC
>TRBV6-2/TRBV6-3|NA|NA|15|TRBJ2-2
CASSYPAVGTGELFF
TGTGCCAGCAGTTATCCCGCGGTAGGAACCGGGGAGCTGTTTTTT
>TRBV12-3/TRBV12-4|NA|many|13|TRBJ2-6
CASSPSGANVLTF
TGTGCCAGCAGCCCCTCTGGGGCCAACGTCCTGACTTTC
>TRBV20-1|TRBD2|few|13|TRBJ2-5
CSAGAGVRETQYF
TGCAGTGCCGGAGCGGGAGTCCGGGAGACCCAGTACTTC
>TRBV6-2/TRBV6-3|NA|NA|13|TRBJ2-7
CASSYLEYHEQYF
TGTGCCAGCAGTTACTTGGAGTACCACGAGCAGTACTTC
>TRBV30|NA|NA|14|TRBJ1-4
CAWSGTGANEKLFF
TGTGCCTGGAGTGGAACGGGAGCTAATGAAAAACTGTTTTTT
>TRBV11-2|NA|many|13|TRBJ1-6
CASSLGPASPLHF
TGTGCCAGCAGCTTAGGCCCGGCTTCACCCCTCCACTTT
>TRBV27|TRBD1|few|15|TRBJ1-2
CASSAYRGFDYGYTF
TGTGCCAGCAGTGCATACAGGGGTTTCGACTATGGCTACACCTTC
>TRBV24-1|NA|NA|16|TRBJ2-3
CATSDPPDRYTDTQYF
TGTGCCACCAGTGATCCGCCCGACAGATACACAGATACGCAGTATTTT
>TRBV5-1|NA|NA|14|TRBJ2-7
CASSLDPDSYEQYF
TGCGCCAGCAGCTTGGACCCAGATTCCTACGAGCAGTACTTC
>TRBV29-1|TRBD2|many|15|TRBJ2-1
CSVDVVAGDYNEQFF
TGCAGCGTAGACGTCGTAGCGGGAGACTACAATGAGCAGTTCTTC
>TRBV7-6|NA|few|15|TRBJ2-5
CASIESAGARETQYF
TGTGCCAGCATAGAAAGTGCGGGGGCGAGGGAGACCCAGTACTTC
>TRBV5-1|NA|NA|15|TRBJ2-3
CASSLGRIGTDTQYF
TGCGCCAGCAGCTTAGGGAGGATAGGCACAGATACGCAGTATTTT
>TRBV20-1|NA|few|14|TRBJ2-3
CSASRRGSTDTQYF
TGCAGTGCTTCCCGAAGGGGGAGCACAGATACGCAGTATTTT
>TRBV20-1|NA|few|15|TRBJ1-5
CSARVFLGGDQPQHF
TGCAGTGCTAGAGTCTTCTTGGGGGGCGATCAGCCCCAGCATTTT
>TRBV20-1|TRBD2|NA|14|TRBJ2-5
CSAWDYAFQETQYF
TGCAGTGCTTGGGACTACGCCTTCCAAGAGACCCAGTACTTC
>TRBV28|NA|NA|14|TRBJ1-4
CASSFSGLTEKLFF
TGTGCCAGCAGTTTCTCTGGACTCACTGAAAAACTGTTTTTT
>TRBV12-3/TRBV12-4|NA|many|15|TRBJ2-2
CASSTPHRGTGELFF
TGTGCCAGCAGCACCCCCCATAGGGGCACCGGGGAGCTGTTTTTT
>TRBV29-1|NA|many|14|TRBJ2-5
CSVDLVGFGETQYF
TGCAGCGTTGACCTAGTAGGGTTTGGAGAGACCCAGTACTTC
>TRBV6-2/TRBV6-3|NA|NA|14|TRBJ1-1
CASSYPSGVWEAFF
TGTGCCAGCAGTTACCCGTCGGGAGTCTGGGAAGCTTTCTTT
>TRBV20-1|NA|few|13|TRBJ2-7
CSAFAGSSYEQYF
TGCAGTGCTTTTGCTGGGAGCTCCTACGAGCAGTACTTC
>TRBV20-1|NA|few|9|TRBJ2-7
CSPSYEQYF
TGCAGCCCCTCCTACGAGCAGTACTTC
>TRBV6-2/TRBV6-3|NA|many|13|TRBJ2-7
CASSSEPPGVQYF
TGTGCCAGCAGTTCCGAACCACCCGGGGTCCAGTACTTC
>TRBV11-2|NA|NA|14|TRBJ2-4
CASSFQPSGNIQYF
TGTGCCAGCAGCTTTCAGCCTTCAGGAAACATTCAGTACTTC
>TRBV10-3|NA|few|14|TRBJ1-3
CAISSQGSGNTIYF
TGTGCCATCAGTTCTCAGGGTTCTGGAAACACCATATATTTT
>TRBV7-6|NA|NA|12|TRBJ1-5
CASSLNGEPQHF
TGTGCCAGCAGCTTAAACGGGGAGCCCCAGCATTTT
>TRBV12-3/TRBV12-4|NA|few|16|TRBJ2-6
CASSPTFGVWANVLTF
TGTGCCAGCAGTCCCACCTTTGGGGTTTGGGCCAACGTCCTGACTTTC
>TRBV20-1|NA|NA|15|TRBJ2-7
CSARPLEAGTYEQYF
TGCAGTGCTAGACCCCTCGAGGCAGGGACCTACGAGCAGTACTTC
>TRBV29-1|NA|NA|16|TRBJ2-3
CSVEEGFGLAPDTQYF
TGCAGCGTTGAAGAAGGGTTCGGGCTAGCGCCTGATACGCAGTATTTT